These 25 T cell receptor beta chains were all obtained from the same sample, sequenced in a study of T cells in tumors after PD-1 blockade. The table came from immunoSEQ multiplex PCR; TCRdb's copy has only in-frame clones and leaves some out. The sample consists of approximately 47,000 clones, around four fifths of them appearing once. Source: PBMCs, taken before anti-PD-1 therapy. These receptors all come from a human donor with advanced basal cell or squamous cell carcinoma (not recorded which).

The chain has TRBV5-1 and TRBJ2-3, with D possibly being TRBD1 or TRBD2 (5 bases each). This CDR3 spans 16 amino acids. Germline V gene sequence: CDR1 SGHRS, CDR2 YFSETQ. V lost 3 bases and J 3 bases, leaving 17 bases between the germline ends. As DNA, the CDR3 is TGCGCCAGCAGCTGGGGTACTAGAGGGGCTACAGATACGCAGTATTTT. Amino acids: CASSWGTRGATDTQYF.

The gene calls are TRBV6-1 and TRBJ2-7; D may match TRBD1 or TRBD2 (6 bases each). V was cut by 2 bases and J by 6 bases, with 11 bases left in between. Germline assignment: CDR1 MNHNS and CDR2 SASEGT. This CDR3 is built from 13 residues. The CDR3 sequence: CASSEQGRLEQYF. The CDR3 DNA reads as TGTGCCAGCAGTGAACAGGGGAGGCTCGAGCAGTACTTC.

The V gene is TRBV13, the J gene TRBJ1-2, with 7 bases identical to TRBD1. Germline trimming cut 5 bases from V and 6 bases from J; bases unmatched to any gene: 12. This CDR3 has 15 residues. Germline-derived CDR1 and CDR2 are PRHDT and FYEKMQ (reference sequence). DNA for the CDR3: TGTGCCAGCAGCCATAACAGGGGTGTTATAAATGGCTACACCTTC. This encodes CASSHNRGVINGYTF. Drawing the rest from reference TRBV13 and TRBJ1-2, the complete variable domain is AAGVIQSPRHLIKEKRETATLKCYPIPRHDTVYWYQQGPGQDPQFLISFYEKMQSDKGSIPDRFSAQQFSDYHSELNMSSLELGDSALYFCASSHNRGVINGYTFGSGTRLTVV.

This clone was detected once. V gene TRBV28 combines with J gene TRBJ1-2, with 9 bases fitting TRBD1. The ends lost 5 bases at V and 12 bases at J; junction bases unmatched: 7. Germline CDR1 MDHEN, CDR2 SYDVKM. This CDR3 region has 12 residues. CDR3 loop: CASSPGTGTDTF. DNA of the CDR3: TGTGCCAGCAGTCCCGGGACAGGGACGGACACCTTC.

V usage is TRBV7-6 and J usage is TRBJ2-7, with TRBD2 matching 8 bases. The length of the CDR3 is 14 residues. Germline CDR1 reads SGHVS; CDR2 reads FNYEAQ. J lost 6 bases, V lost 3 bases, and 7 bases had no gene match. CDR3: CASSFSGGAAEQYF. The DNA for the CDR3 is TGTGCCAGCAGCTTTTCCGGGGGGGCGGCCGAGCAGTACTTC.

This chain joins TRBV5-6 and TRBJ1-4, with D maybe TRBD1 (5 bases). With 1 base removed from V and 10 bases from J, the gap between germline ends came to 20 bases. The V gene's germline CDR1 is SGHDT and CDR2 YYEEEE. The CDR3 has 16 amino acids. CDR3 DNA sequence: TGTGCCAGCAGCTTGAACGCAGGAGGGGAATTGGGAAAACTGTTTTTT. It specifies CASSLNAGGELGKLFF.

This sequence joins TRBV27 and TRBJ2-7; TRBD2 aligns across 14 bases. CDR1 MNHEY and CDR2 SMNVEV come from the germline V gene (reference sequence). Trimming took 0 bases from V and 6 from J; bases not matched to a gene: 7. This CDR3 contains 17 residues. The DNA of the CDR3 is TGTGCCAGCAGTTTATCCGTCGGGACTAGCGGGAGTGGCGAGCAGTACTTC. Its protein is CASSLSVGTSGSGEQYF.

This clone was seen just once. CDR3: CASSQDAGRLGGYTF. CDR3 in DNA: TGTGCCAGCAGCCAAGACGCGGGCCGCCTGGGGGGCTACACCTTC. V and J are TRBV4-2 and TRBJ1-2; D remains unclear. The CDR3 has 15 amino acids. CDR1 is LGHNA and CDR2 is YNFKEQ in the germline V gene. The ends were cut back, 0 bases at V and 8 bases at J, with 16 bases in the middle.

The rearrangement links TRBV12-3 or TRBV12-4 to TRBJ2-3; D unclear. V lost 0 bases and J lost 6, with 4 bases in between. This CDR3 contains 12 residues. CDR3 protein: CASSLAVDTQYF. CDR3 DNA: TGTGCCAGCAGTTTAGCGGTGGATACGCAGTATTTT.

The rearrangement joins TRBV9 to TRBJ1-2, with D unclear. Germline V lookup: CDR1 SGDLS, CDR2 YYNGEE. The V gene lost 0 bases and the J gene lost 0 bases, with 21 bases spanning the gap. The CDR3 loop spans 19 amino acids. The CDR3 region has the DNA TGTGCCAGCAGCGTAGGGAGTTGGGAAGGGAGACAAGCTAACTATGGCTACACCTTC. It encodes CASSVGSWEGRQANYGYTF.

This clone was seen a single time. The chain uses TRBV7-9 and TRBJ2-5; TRBD2 matches 14 bases. This CDR3 spans 15 amino acids. The V gene end was trimmed by 5 bases and the J gene end by 3 bases; junction bases not matched to a gene: 2. Germline CDR1 SEHNR, CDR2 FQNEAQ (reference sequence). The CDR3 nucleotides are TGTGCCAGCAGCAGGGGACTAGCGGGGGAAGAGACCCAGTACTTC. Translating gives CASSRGLAGEETQYF.

This clone has just a few counts. V is TRBV6-2 or TRBV6-3 and J is TRBJ2-1; 10 bases line up with TRBD2. Germline-derived CDR1 and CDR2 are MNHEY and SVGEGT. This CDR3 has 14 residues. The V gene end was trimmed by 6 bases and the J gene end by 4 bases; junction bases not matched to a gene: 3. The CDR3 bases are TGTGCCAGCAGCCTTAGCGGGGGGTACAATGAGCAGTTCTTC. This encodes CASSLSGGYNEQFF.

The chain combines TRBV20-1 with TRBJ2-3, with D perhaps matching TRBD2 (6 bases). V lost 3 bases and J lost 2, with 12 bases in between. The V gene's germline CDR1 is DFQATT and CDR2 SNEGSKA (reference sequence). This CDR3 is built from 14 residues. The CDR3 spells CSASPGEATDTQYF. The CDR3 nucleotides are TGCAGTGCTAGTCCGGGGGAGGCCACAGATACGCAGTATTTT.

This clone was picked up a small number of times. CDR3 protein: CASSITGNTNYGYTF. CDR3 DNA: TGCGCCAGCAGCATAACAGGGAACACTAACTATGGCTACACCTTC. The chain links TRBV4-1 to TRBJ1-2; weak D call: TRBD1 (6 bases). V was trimmed by 5 bases and J by 0 bases, leaving 13 bases between them. The CDR3 consists of 15 residues. Germline V CDR1 and CDR2: MGHRA, YSYEKL.

The rearrangement uses TRBV28 and TRBJ2-1; the D gene is possibly TRBD2 (6 bases). The CDR3 covers 13 residues. The V and J ends lost 11 bases and 1 base respectively, with 12 bases between them. Germline V gene data show CDR1 as MDHEN and CDR2 as SYDVKM. The CDR3: CAVWGESYNEQFF. CDR3 nucleotides: TGTGCCGTGTGGGGGGAATCCTACAATGAGCAGTTCTTC. Using reference TRBV28 and TRBJ2-1 for the parts outside the CDR3, the full variable domain is DVKVTQSSRYLVKRTGEKVFLECVQDMDHENMFWYRQDPGLGLRLIYFSYDVKMKEKGDIPEGYSVSREKKERFSLILESASTNQTSMYLCAVWGESYNEQFFGPGTRLTVL.

The gene calls are TRBV15 and TRBJ2-7, with D possibly being TRBD2 (6 bases). Germline CDR1 reads LNHNV; CDR2 reads YYDKDF (reference sequence). Trimming pared 0 bases from V and 3 bases from J, leaving 12 bases between. The CDR3 sequence is 15 residues long. The CDR3 protein is CATSRDRTGSYEQYF. CDR3 coding DNA: TGTGCCACCAGCAGAGACCGTACCGGGAGCTACGAGCAGTACTTC. Drawing the rest from reference TRBV15 and TRBJ2-7, the complete variable domain is DAMVIQNPRYQVTQFGKPVTLSCSQTLNHNVMYWYQQKSSQAPKLLFHYYDKDFNNEADTPDNFQSRRPNTSFCFLDIRSPGLGDTAMYLCATSRDRTGSYEQYFGPGTRLTVT.

This clone appeared many times. The CDR3 loop reads CASSLWGFEDTEAFF. DNA of the CDR3: TGTGCCAGCAGCTTATGGGGTTTTGAGGACACTGAAGCTTTCTTT. V usage is TRBV7-9 and J usage is TRBJ1-1, with unresolved D. Germline V gene sequence: CDR1 SEHNR, CDR2 FQNEAQ (reference sequence). This CDR3 spans 15 amino acids. The V end lost 2 bases, the J end lost 3 bases, and 13 bases lay between the germline ends.

The chain's CDR3 is CASIWGFDSNQPQHF. The DNA for the CDR3 is TGTGCCAGTATTTGGGGGTTCGATAGCAATCAGCCCCAGCATTTT. The chain is built from TRBV19 and TRBJ1-5; TRBD1 might be the D (5 bases). Germline V gene lookup returns CDR1 LNHDA and CDR2 SQIVND (reference sequence). V shed 7 bases and J shed 0 bases, with 13 bases lying between them. This CDR3 is 15 amino acids long.

The chain recombines TRBV7-9 with TRBJ2-2, with 9 bases fitting TRBD2. This CDR3 spans 16 amino acids. Looked up from germline, CDR1 is SEHNR and CDR2 is FQNEAQ (reference sequence). Trimming cost V 4 bases and J 2 bases; bases outside gene matches: 5. This CDR3 is CASSSRLAANTGELFF. In DNA, the CDR3 is TGTGCCAGCAGCTCTCGACTAGCGGCTAACACCGGGGAGCTGTTTTTT.

This chain joins TRBV6-6 and TRBJ2-2, with TRBD1 matching 7 bases. The CDR3 spans 16 residues. The junction had 7 bases not matched to a gene; V was cut back by 6 bases and J by 0 bases. Looked up from germline, CDR1 is MNHNY and CDR2 is SVGAGI (reference sequence). In nucleotides, the CDR3 is TGTGCCAGCAGGAGAACAGGGGTCACGAACACCGGGGAGCTGTTTTTT. This codes for CASRRTGVTNTGELFF.

This chain links TRBV5-6 with TRBJ2-5; the match to TRBD2 covers 8 bases. Trimming removed 6 bases from V and 4 bases from J; junction bases left unmatched: 11. This CDR3 is 15 amino acids long. CDR1 and CDR2 (germline): SGHDT, YYEEEE. The DNA for the CDR3 is TGTGCCAGCATGGCGCGGGGGGCGCGGGGAGAGACCCAGTACTTC. This translates into CASMARGARGETQYF.

The chain is built from TRBV7-9 and TRBJ1-5; D is uncertain. Trimming took 3 bases from V and 0 from J, leaving 15 bases between them. The CDR3 is made up of 17 amino acids. The germline V gene has CDR1 SEHNR and CDR2 FQNEAQ (reference sequence). The CDR3 coding sequence is TGTGCCAGCAGCTTGGGAGTGGGAGACGATAGCAATCAGCCCCAGCATTTT. It translates to CASSLGVGDDSNQPQHF.

The chain couples TRBV9 to TRBJ2-1, with D tentatively TRBD1 (5 bases). The germline V and J ends were trimmed by 3 bases and 5 bases, with 12 bases remaining between them. The CDR3 is 14 residues long. The germline V gene has CDR1 SGDLS and CDR2 YYNGEE. This CDR3 is CASSDRTPDNEQFF. CDR3 bases: TGTGCCAGCAGCGACCGGACACCAGACAATGAGCAGTTCTTC.

The rearrangement joins TRBV29-1 to TRBJ2-7; D uncertain. The ends were cut back, 1 base at V and 5 bases at J, with 9 bases in the middle. The CDR3 spans 12 residues. Germline V CDR1 and CDR2: SQVTM, ANQGSEA. The CDR3: CSVEVTRHEQYF. In nucleotides, the CDR3 is TGCAGCGTTGAAGTTACTCGTCACGAGCAGTACTTC.

This chain links TRBV28 with TRBJ1-2; D may be TRBD1 (6 bases). The CDR3 loop spans 18 amino acids. The V end lost 5 bases, the J end lost 2 bases, and 24 bases lay between the germline ends. The germline CDR1 and CDR2 sequences are MDHEN and SYDVKM. This CDR3 reads CASSRGVAGISLNYGYTF. CDR3 nucleotides: TGTGCCAGCAGTAGGGGGGTGGCAGGGATATCTTTAAACTATGGCTACACCTTC.